Listed below are T cell receptor beta chains from one sample, sequenced in a study of OX40 agonist ivuxolimab in advanced cancers. Only in-frame clones appear in the TCRdb table, and some are missing; sequencing was by immunoSEQ multiplex PCR. The sample contains 48,000 or so clones, 83% of which appear only once. The sample in question was CD4+ or CD8+ T cells sorted from blood, obtained in a trial of the OX40 agonist ivuxolimab. The receptors derive from an adult with an advanced solid tumor such as melanoma, head and neck, liver or kidney cancer. CDR3s include the opening cysteine and the closing phenylalanine or tryptophan. D genes are given only for firm matches. Only some rows state a clone size, as once, few, many or a class for expanded clones.

CDR3nt	CDR3aa	abundance	j_gene	v_gene	d_gene
TGTGCCGGGATTTCGGTGGGTGAAAAACTGTTTTTT	CAGISVGEKLFF	.	TRBJ1-4	TRBV2	.
TGTGCCAGTAGAGGACTAGCGGAGAACACCGGGGAGCTGTTTTTT	CASRGLAENTGELFF	.	TRBJ2-2	TRBV19	TRBD2
TGCAGCGTTGAAGATAGGGGGACAAGGGGAAACACCATATATTTT	CSVEDRGTRGNTIYF	.	TRBJ1-3	TRBV29-1	.
TGCGCCAGCAGCGGTCCGGGACGGACTAACTATGGCTACACCTTC	CASSGPGRTNYGYTF	.	TRBJ1-2	TRBV4-3	.
TGTGCCAGCAGCTCGACAGGGAGCTCCTACAATGAGCAGTTCTTC	CASSSTGSSYNEQFF	.	TRBJ2-1	TRBV7-3	TRBD1
TGTGCCAGCAGAGCACATTTAGCGGGACAGGGGGCCGGAAATGGCTACACCTTC	CASRAHLAGQGAGNGYTF	few	TRBJ1-2	TRBV2	TRBD1
TGTGCCAGCACCCGGGGGGAGGGACAGCCGCCCTACGAGCAGTACTTC	CASTRGEGQPPYEQYF	.	TRBJ2-7	TRBV9	.
TGTGCCAGTAGTTGGGACAGGGACCAGCCCCAGCATTTT	CASSWDRDQPQHF	.	TRBJ1-5	TRBV19	TRBD1
TGTGCCAGTAGTATAGAGACAGCAAATTCACCCCTCCACTTT	CASSIETANSPLHF	.	TRBJ1-6	TRBV19	.
TGTGCCAGCCTTCGGGACGCCAACACTGAAGCTTTCTTT	CASLRDANTEAFF	.	TRBJ1-1	TRBV2	.
TGTGCTAGTGCTTCCGCAGCCCCCATGGAGACCCAGTACTTC	CASASAAPMETQYF	.	TRBJ2-5	TRBV12-5	.
TGTGCCAGCAGCTGGGACCCCGGGGTGGGGACTGAAGCTTTCTTT	CASSWDPGVGTEAFF	.	TRBJ1-1	TRBV5-5	.
TGTGCCAGCAGATTACAGGCCCTAGTCCCCTACGAGCAGTACTTC	CASRLQALVPYEQYF	.	TRBJ2-7	TRBV2	.
TGTGCCAGCAGCCCAAGACAGGGGAATCTGAACACTGAAGCTTTCTTT	CASSPRQGNLNTEAFF	.	TRBJ1-1	TRBV7-2	TRBD1
TGTGCCAGCAGCTTAGACGGGACAGCGAACACTGAAGCTTTCTTT	CASSLDGTANTEAFF	.	TRBJ1-1	TRBV13	TRBD1
TGTGCCAGCAGCTTCCCTGGAGGGGGCCGGGAGACCCAGTACTTC	CASSFPGGGRETQYF	.	TRBJ2-5	TRBV7-2	.
TGTGCTAGTGGTTTGTCGGGACGCCAAGAGACCCAGTACTTC	CASGLSGRQETQYF	.	TRBJ2-5	TRBV12-5	.
TGTGCCAGCCTCAGGGCGGCCTCGTATAGCAATCAGCCCCAGCATTTT	CASLRAASYSNQPQHF	.	TRBJ1-5	TRBV19	.
TGTGCCAGCAGTGAAAGTTTATTAGCGGGGGGAACTTACAATGAGCAGTTCTTC	CASSESLLAGGTYNEQFF	.	TRBJ2-1	TRBV6-1	TRBD2
TGCGCCAGCAGCCAAGATAGGACAGGGTGGGATGAAAAACTGTTTTTT	CASSQDRTGWDEKLFF	.	TRBJ1-4	TRBV4-3	TRBD1
TGTGCCGCCCGACGGGACTTCTCTGAAGCTTTCTTT	CAARRDFSEAFF	.	TRBJ1-1	TRBV6-5	.
TGTGCCAGCTCACCCCTCGGGACATCGAACACTGAAGCTTTCTTT	CASSPLGTSNTEAFF	few	TRBJ1-1	TRBV18	.
TGTGCCAGCTCCCGGGGGTTGCTTGGTGAAAAACTGTTTTTT	CASSRGLLGEKLFF	.	TRBJ1-4	TRBV18	.
TGTGCCAGCAGCCTTAACAATGAGCAGTTCTTC	CASSLNNEQFF	.	TRBJ2-1	TRBV14	.
TGTGCCAGCACCCATAGGGGACAGGTCTGGGGTCTATCGGGTGGCTACACCTTC	CASTHRGQVWGLSGGYTF	.	TRBJ1-2	TRBV7-2	TRBD1
TGTGCCAGCAGCCTTACAGGGCTGGCTTTCTTT	CASSLTGLAFF	.	TRBJ1-1	TRBV5-3	.
TGTGCCAGCAGCGTAGGGGCAGACTATGGCTACACCTTC	CASSVGADYGYTF	.	TRBJ1-2	TRBV9	.
TGTGCCACCAGCAGAGGCGACTGGAGCGAAAAACTGTTTTTT	CATSRGDWSEKLFF	once	TRBJ1-4	TRBV15	.
TGCGCCAGCAGCTTACCAGGGGAAGGAAACACCATATATTTT	CASSLPGEGNTIYF	.	TRBJ1-3	TRBV5-1	.
TGTGCCTGGAGTGTAGCCATTCAAGAGACCCAGTACTTC	CAWSVAIQETQYF	.	TRBJ2-5	TRBV30	.
TGTGCCAGCAGCTTAGAGTTTAGCAATCAGCCCCAGCATTTT	CASSLEFSNQPQHF	.	TRBJ1-5	TRBV7-9	.
TGTGCCAGCAGCCCAACGGGACAGTTTAATGAAAAACTGTTTTTT	CASSPTGQFNEKLFF	.	TRBJ1-4	TRBV14	TRBD1
TGCGCCAGCAGCTTGGACCAAAAGGATTCGGGCACTGAAGCTTTCTTT	CASSLDQKDSGTEAFF	.	TRBJ1-1	TRBV5-1	.
TGTGCCAGCGCCGCGGGGGGCGGAAACACCATATATTTT	CASAAGGGNTIYF	.	TRBJ1-3	TRBV9	.
TGTGCCAGCAGCTCTATGGACAGTTTGGCGAACACCATATATTTT	CASSSMDSLANTIYF	few	TRBJ1-3	TRBV14	.
TGTGCCAGCAGCGTCAGATGGGAGACAGTCACTAATGAAAAACTGTTTTTT	CASSVRWETVTNEKLFF	.	TRBJ1-4	TRBV7-9	.
TGTGCCAGCAGTTACTCTGGACAGGCGAACACTGAAGCTTTCTTT	CASSYSGQANTEAFF	.	TRBJ1-1	TRBV6-6	TRBD1
TGTGCCAGCAGTTACGGTCAGGGGGCTGAAGCTTTCTTT	CASSYGQGAEAFF	medium-sized	TRBJ1-1	TRBV6-5	TRBD1
TGTGCCAGCAGCTTTTTTACCACCGGGGAGCTGTTTTTT	CASSFFTTGELFF	.	TRBJ2-2	TRBV7-9	.
TGCGCCAGCAGTAGGGTGGGCGAGGATTACAATGAGCAGTTCTTC	CASSRVGEDYNEQFF	.	TRBJ2-1	TRBV4-3	.
TGTGCCAGCAGCTCCCCGGCGTCTAGCACAGATACGCAGTATTTT	CASSSPASSTDTQYF	.	TRBJ2-3	TRBV7-2	.
TGTGCCAGCAGCTCCCGGGACAGGGGGCCGGACGAGCAGTACTTC	CASSSRDRGPDEQYF	.	TRBJ2-7	TRBV5-6	TRBD1
TGTGCCAGCAGTGAAGAACAGCGAAGCTCCTACAATGAGCAGTTCTTC	CASSEEQRSSYNEQFF	once	TRBJ2-1	TRBV2	.
TGTGCCAGCCATGGACAGGTCGTGGAGCCCCAGCATTTT	CASHGQVVEPQHF	.	TRBJ1-5	TRBV2	TRBD1
TGCGCCAGCAGCCAAGTCGGGACGGGTGAAAAACTGTTTTTT	CASSQVGTGEKLFF	.	TRBJ1-4	TRBV4-3	.
TGTGCCAGTAGTGCGGGACAGAAGTACGCTGGAAACACCATATATTTT	CASSAGQKYAGNTIYF	few	TRBJ1-3	TRBV19	TRBD1
TGCGCCAGCAGACCCAACCCCGTCGGGGGGGCGGCGAACTTC	CASRPNPVGGAANF	.	TRBJ2-7	TRBV4-1	TRBD2
TGTGCCAGCAGCCCGGGCGGCCCATCCTTCAATGAGCAGTTCTTC	CASSPGGPSFNEQFF	.	TRBJ2-1	TRBV11-3	.
TGTGCCAGTATTCCGGAGATGTATAGCAATCAGCCCCAGCATTTT	CASIPEMYSNQPQHF	.	TRBJ1-5	TRBV19	.
TGTGCCAGCGGCGACCGACAGGGAGGAGGCTATGGCTACACCTTC	CASGDRQGGGYGYTF	.	TRBJ1-2	TRBV25-1	TRBD1
TGTGCCAGCAGGTACCCTTACCAGGAGACCCAGTACTTC	CASRYPYQETQYF	.	TRBJ2-5	TRBV6-4	.
TGTGCCAGCTCACCACGAGGCTACGAGCAGTACTTC	CASSPRGYEQYF	.	TRBJ2-7	TRBV18	.